The 22 T cell receptor beta chains reported below all come from one sample, sequenced in a study of T cell repertoires in cytomegalovirus infection. MiXCR was run by TCRdb on the reads, yielding one entry per CDR3 protein. This table holds 200,000 to 250,000 distinct CDR3 sequences, approximately 22% found once. The sequenced material came from CD8+ T cells from PBMCs. The receptors were sampled from a human donor in good health (CMV status not recorded). Some clones in this sample may be carry-over from other donors' samples.

The rearrangement links TRBV4-1 to TRBJ2-1; 9 bases are a match to TRBD1. This CDR3 is 16 amino acids long. CDR1 is MGHRA and CDR2 is YSYEKL in the germline V gene. Trimming at V came to 0 bases and at J to 10 bases, leaving 10 bases not matched to a gene. CDR3 residues: CASSQEDRGLGGEQFF. The CDR3 DNA is TGCGCCAGCAGCCAAGAGGACAGGGGCCTCGGGGGCGAGCAGTTCTTC.

In its sample, this clonotype was seen once. The DNA for the CDR3 is TGTGCCAGCACTCCGGGACAGAACTATGGCTACACCTTC. Translation gives CASTPGQNYGYTF. The chain couples TRBV7-3 to TRBJ1-2, with TRBD1 identical over 7 bases. The CDR3 has 13 amino acids. The V gene's germline CDR1 is SGHTA and CDR2 FQGTGA. V shed 7 bases and J 2 bases; nucleotides not matched to a gene: 4.

The chain joins TRBV7-9 to TRBJ1-2; 7 bases map to TRBD1. The CDR3 totals 15 residues. Trimming at V came to 7 bases and at J to 3 bases, leaving 11 bases not matched to a gene. CDR1 is SEHNR and CDR2 is FQNEAQ in the germline V gene (reference sequence). CDR3 bases: TGTGCCAGCACCCAAGGGGGCAGGGCTGACTATGGCTACACCTTC. Its translation is CASTQGGRADYGYTF.

A word on this clonotype: One end of the junction is discordant with germline, which a read error may explain. J is TRBJ1-1 and V is TRBV6-5; unclear D gene. The CDR3 extends over 13 amino acids. The germline CDR1 and CDR2 sequences are MNHEY and SVGAGI. The DNA of the CDR3 is TGTGCCAGCAGTTACTACTCAGGTAGCGGTTACTCGTTT. Residues: CASSYYSGSGYSF.

This clonotype was recorded at least ten times. This sequence joins TRBV7-8 and TRBJ2-1, with TRBD2 matching over 15 bases. Germline V lookup: CDR1 SGHVS, CDR2 FQNEAQ. The CDR3 length is 17 residues. The V gene end was trimmed by 4 bases and the J gene end by 4 bases; junction bases not matched to a gene: 5. CDR3 nucleotide sequence: TGTGCCAGCAGCTACTGGACTAGCGGGGGGGCGTACAATGAGCAGTTCTTC. It codes for CASSYWTSGGAYNEQFF.

This clonotype was observed a handful of times. The chain employs TRBV12-3 or TRBV12-4 and TRBJ1-5; D gene ambiguous. The CDR3 sequence is 15 residues long. V dropped 5 bases and J dropped 2 bases, with 13 bases sitting between them. As DNA, the CDR3 is TGTGCCAGCAGTACCCGGTGGGGTGGCAATCAGCCCCAGCATTTT. Its translation: CASSTRWGGNQPQHF.

A few counts support this clonotype. The genes are TRBV4-1 and TRBJ1-2; D is possibly TRBD1 (5 bases). Deletions cut 0 bases from V and 4 bases from J, with 15 bases between. This CDR3 region has 16 residues. CDR1 is MGHRA, CDR2 YSYEKL, per germline. Written as DNA, the CDR3 is TGCGCCAGCAGCCAAGAGCCCCGGGACGGTATCTATGGCTACACCTTC. Translated: CASSQEPRDGIYGYTF.

The V gene is TRBV20-1, the J gene TRBJ1-1; no definite D call. In germline, CDR1 is DFQATT, CDR2 SNEGSKA (reference sequence). V was trimmed by 5 bases and J by 0 bases, leaving 10 bases between them. The CDR3 extends over 13 amino acids. The CDR3 loop reads CSAWEAMNTEAFF. The CDR3 DNA follows: TGCAGTGCTTGGGAAGCCATGAACACTGAAGCTTTCTTT.

The chain recombines TRBV7-6 with TRBJ1-1, with D perhaps TRBD1 (6 bases). V lost 5 bases to trimming and J lost 7 bases, with 17 bases between them. This CDR3 is 14 amino acids long. The germline gives CDR1 SGHVS, CDR2 FNYEAQ. The CDR3 bases are TGTGCCAGCAGCCGTATCAGGGGAAGGGGTGAAGCTTTCTTT. It specifies CASSRIRGRGEAFF.

This clonotype was counted a single time. The chain recombines TRBV6-6 with TRBJ1-2; TRBD1 aligns across 7 bases. Germline V gene sequence: CDR1 MNHNY, CDR2 SVGAGI (reference sequence). The CDR3 totals 14 residues. J was trimmed by 6 bases and V by 0 bases; bases with no gene match: 4. The CDR3, as DNA: TGTGCCAGCAGTTACTCAGGAGGGGGCGATGGCTACACCTTC. Translation: CASSYSGGGDGYTF.

V is TRBV28 and J is TRBJ2-3; the D is unclear. The CDR3 runs to 17 residues. From germline, CDR1 is MDHEN and CDR2 SYDVKM. The V end was cut by 3 bases, the J end by 0 bases, with 16 bases between. In DNA, the CDR3 is TGTGCCAGCAGTTTTGAGTTTAGTGTCGGCAGCACAGATACGCAGTATTTT. As protein: CASSFEFSVGSTDTQYF.

This clonotype was seen at least ten times. The rearrangement uses TRBV6-1 and TRBJ2-1; 9 bases line up with TRBD1. There are 15 residues in the CDR3. Losses at the gene ends were 9 bases for V and 3 bases for J; bases not matched to a gene: 9. Germline V gives CDR1 MNHNS, CDR2 SASEGT. CDR3 DNA: TGTGCCAGTATAGAGATGACAGGGGGCTACAATGAGCAGTTCTTC. This encodes CASIEMTGGYNEQFF.

In its sample, this clonotype was seen a few times. The chain carries TRBV7-8 and TRBJ1-2, with D maybe TRBD1 (5 bases). This CDR3 spans 15 amino acids. Trimming cost V 0 bases and J 1 base, with 9 bases left between them. Germline V lookup: CDR1 SGHVS, CDR2 FQNEAQ. CDR3 DNA: TGTGCCAGCAGCTTAGCACAGGCAGATAACTATGGCTACACCTTC. Encoded protein: CASSLAQADNYGYTF.

This clonotype was found many times. V gene TRBV7-2 combines with J gene TRBJ1-1; perhaps TRBD1 as D (6 bases). This CDR3 region has 13 residues. CDR1 SGHTA and CDR2 FQGNSA come from the germline V gene. V shed 6 bases and J shed 9 bases, with 17 bases lying between them. In DNA, the CDR3 is TGTGCCAGCAGGCCCAGATTGGACAGACAAGCTTTCTTT. Translating it yields CASRPRLDRQAFF.

The table lists this clonotype with many counts. The chain joins TRBV7-9 to TRBJ2-7; 7 bases map to TRBD2. This CDR3 contains 14 residues. CDR1 is SEHNR and CDR2 is FQNEAQ in the germline V gene (reference sequence). V gave up 1 base and J gave up 2 bases; unmatched junction bases: 2. The CDR3 protein is CASSLGEGPYEQYF. The CDR3 DNA is TGTGCCAGCAGCTTAGGGGAGGGGCCCTACGAGCAGTACTTC.

This rearrangement joins TRBV7-6 to TRBJ2-1, with D possibly matching TRBD2 (5 bases). Germline CDR1 reads SGHVS; CDR2 reads FNYEAQ. The V and J ends lost 5 bases and 5 bases respectively, with 16 bases between them. The CDR3 runs to 15 residues. In nucleotides, the CDR3 is TGTGCCAGCAGCCTCGGGGTCCTTTCGAACAATGAGCAGTTCTTC. This codes for CASSLGVLSNNEQFF.

V is TRBV5-6 and J is TRBJ1-1; a possible D gene is TRBD1 (5 bases). This CDR3 has 14 amino acids. Germline V gives CDR1 SGHDT, CDR2 YYEEEE. Trimming took 3 bases from V and 1 from J, leaving 10 bases between them. CDR3 residues: CASSSGRTNTEAFF. The CDR3 region has the DNA TGTGCCAGCAGCTCGGGACGGACGAACACTGAAGCTTTCTTT. The full variable domain, in which reference TRBV5-6 and TRBJ1-1 provide the parts outside the CDR3, is DAGVTQSPTHLIKTRGQQVTLRCSPKSGHDTVSWYQQALGQGPQFIFQYYEEEERQRGNFPDRFSGHQFPNYSSELNVNALLLGDSALYLCASSSGRTNTEAFFGQGTRLTVV.

The chain has TRBV2 and TRBJ2-7, with D possibly matching TRBD2 (5 bases). V gave up 3 bases and J gave up 12 bases, with 12 bases separating them. The CDR3 sequence is 11 residues long. Germline lookup yields CDR1 SNHLY and CDR2 FYNNEI. In nucleotides, the CDR3 is TGTGCCAGCAGTGATGGTACGGGAATGTACTTC. It yields the protein CASSDGTGMYF.

This clonotype was seen only a few times. This chain uses TRBV2 with TRBJ1-1; D is possibly TRBD1 (5 bases). This CDR3 is built from 12 residues. CDR1 is SNHLY, CDR2 FYNNEI, per germline. V gave up 9 bases and J gave up 1 base, with 9 bases separating them. CDR3 sequence reads: CASPGRNTEAFF. CDR3 bases: TGTGCCAGTCCAGGGCGGAACACTGAAGCTTTCTTT.

This clonotype has a handful of counts. CDR3 DNA sequence: TGTGCCAGCAGTTACCCGGGGGGGCTTGGCTACAATGAGCAGTTCTTC. Translated: CASSYPGGLGYNEQFF. The chain joins TRBV6-5 to TRBJ2-1, with 8 bases matching TRBD2. J gave up 3 bases and V 2 bases, and 6 bases lay outside the gene matches. The germline V gene has CDR1 MNHEY and CDR2 SVGAGI. CDR3 length: 16 residues.

V gene TRBV5-1 combines with J gene TRBJ2-7; TRBD2 is a possible D gene (5 bases). There are 15 residues in the CDR3. Germline CDR1 reads SGHRS; CDR2 reads YFSETQ. Trimming cost V 4 bases and J 0 bases, with 14 bases left between them. CDR3 sequence reads: CASSPDGGSSYEQYF. The CDR3 bases are TGCGCCAGCAGCCCGGACGGTGGGAGCTCCTACGAGCAGTACTTC.

In the case of this clonotype: Relative to the germline gene, one junction end is altered; a read error may explain this. The genes are TRBV20-1 and TRBJ1-5; 7 nucleotides agree with TRBD1. There are 16 residues in the CDR3. CDR1 and CDR2 (germline): DFQATT, SNEGSKA (reference sequence). Here the CDR3 reads CSATRLGTGANPPQHF. Written as DNA, the CDR3 is TGCAGTGCTACCCGCCTTGGCACAGGGGCGAATCCGCCCCAGCATTTT.